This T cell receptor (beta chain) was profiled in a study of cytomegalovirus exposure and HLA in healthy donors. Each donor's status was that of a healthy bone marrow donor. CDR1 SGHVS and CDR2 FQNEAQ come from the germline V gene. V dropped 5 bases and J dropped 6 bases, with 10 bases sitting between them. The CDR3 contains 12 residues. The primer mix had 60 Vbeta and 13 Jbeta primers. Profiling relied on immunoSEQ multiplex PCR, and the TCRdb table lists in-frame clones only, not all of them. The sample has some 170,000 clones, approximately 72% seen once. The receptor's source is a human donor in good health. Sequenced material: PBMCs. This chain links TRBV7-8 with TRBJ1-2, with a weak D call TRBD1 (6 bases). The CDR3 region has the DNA TGTGCCAGCAGCCGACAGGTCCATGGCTACACCTTC. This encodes CASSRQVHGYTF.